The source of this T cell receptor beta chain is a study of control samples from healthy donors and cancer patients. Germline loops: CDR1 SEHNR, CDR2 FQNEAQ (reference sequence). Trimming stripped 5 bases from V and 1 base from J, with 24 bases between. The CDR3 covers 18 residues. Repertoires were generated with immunoSEQ multiplex PCR, while TCRdb's copy carries only in-frame clones and drops some. Of 150,000 to 200,000 clones listed, 80% to 90% were seen once; the top ten hold 1.5% to 2%. Material for sequencing was blood. This TCR came from a man younger than 35 in good health. The rearrangement links TRBV7-9 to TRBJ2-7; D perhaps matches TRBD1 (6 bases). Here the CDR3 reads CASSRLQGSFSFSYEQYF. The CDR3 coding sequence is TGTGCCAGCAGCCGATTACAGGGTAGTTTTTCCTTTTCCTACGAGCAGTACTTC.